Each of the 22 T cell receptor beta chains below was sequenced from the same sample in a study of CD8+ T cells in alopecia areata. Treatment given: oral pan-JAK inhibitor, 5-10 mg twice daily. RNA was extracted and reverse transcribed into cDNA as the sequencing template. This table comes from immunoSEQ multiplex PCR, and its TCRdb copy is limited to in-frame clones, with some not included. The data show about 200,000 clones, 58% seen once. The source was CD4+ T cells sorted from blood, collected at week 24, from a patient treated with tofacitinib. Receptors were obtained from a human donor with alopecia areata.

This clone was observed at least ten times. This sequence joins TRBV23-1 and TRBJ1-4; 8 nucleotides match TRBD1. TRBV23-1 is classed as an ORF, of uncertain function. Germline trimming cut 2 bases from V and 8 bases from J; bases unmatched to any gene: 7. This CDR3 spans 15 amino acids. CDR3 sequence (DNA): TGCGCCAGCAGTCAACGTGACAGGGGAGGCGAAAAACTGTTTTTT. This encodes CASSQRDRGGEKLFF.

CDR3 residues: CASSFSSWSDIQYF. Here the CDR3 DNA reads TGTGCCAGCAGTTTCTCTAGCTGGTCGGACATTCAGTACTTC. V is TRBV27 and J is TRBJ2-4; D is possibly TRBD2 (5 bases). There are 14 residues in the CDR3. V lost 3 bases, J lost 8 bases, and 14 bases lay in between. The germline V gene encodes CDR1 MNHEY and CDR2 SMNVEV (reference sequence).

J is TRBJ1-1 and V is TRBV25-1; 8 bases agree with TRBD1. The germline V gene encodes CDR1 MGHDK and CDR2 SYGVNS. After removal of 1 base from V and 0 bases from J, the junction contained 4 bases not matched to a gene. The CDR3 runs to 16 residues. The CDR3 nucleotides read TGTGCCAGCAGTGAATGGGACAGGACCTTGAACACTGAAGCTTTCTTT. Its translation is CASSEWDRTLNTEAFF. The whole variable domain, filled in from reference TRBV25-1 and TRBJ1-1, reads EADIYQTPRYLVIGTGKKITLECSQTMGHDKMYWYQQDPGMELHLIHYSYGVNSTEKGDLSSESTVSRIRTEHFPLTLESARPSHTSQYLCASSEWDRTLNTEAFFGQGTRLTVV.

This clone appeared a few times. The chain links TRBV7-9 to TRBJ2-2; TRBD1 matches at 9 bases. Trimming took 5 bases from V and 3 from J; bases not matched to a gene: 7. Germline loops: CDR1 SEHNR, CDR2 FQNEAQ (reference sequence). The CDR3 covers 16 residues. The CDR3 sequence: CASSRTGATDTGELFF. The CDR3 DNA is TGTGCCAGCAGCCGGACAGGGGCCACGGACACCGGGGAGCTGTTTTTT.

This clone was picked up a small number of times. The rearrangement uses TRBV15 and TRBJ1-5; D unclear. CDR3 length equals 12 residues. Germline CDR1 is LNHNV and CDR2 is YYDKDF (reference sequence). Trimming took off 0 bases at V and 7 bases at J, with 4 bases between the two ends. The CDR3 here is CATSRDEQPQHF. The CDR3 region has the DNA TGTGCCACCAGCAGAGATGAACAGCCCCAGCATTTT.

The gene calls are TRBV29-1 and TRBJ2-4; 12 bases map to TRBD2. Germline trimming cut 5 bases from V and 5 bases from J; bases unmatched to any gene: 13. The CDR3 spans 17 residues. Per germline, CDR1 SQVTM and CDR2 ANQGSEA. The CDR3 is CSVRSSTSGRVENIQYF. DNA for the CDR3: TGCAGCGTTCGCAGTTCGACTAGCGGGAGAGTTGAAAACATTCAGTACTTC.

This clone was seen a few times. The rearrangement joins TRBV6-5 to TRBJ2-7, with 10 bases lining up with TRBD2. The CDR3 is 14 residues long. The trim removed 8 bases at V and 3 bases at J, leaving 7 bases unmatched. CDR1 and CDR2 from the germline V gene are MNHEY and SVGAGI. DNA for the CDR3: TGTGCCAGCGCCTCGGAGCGGGGGGGCTACGAGCAGTACTTC. It is translated as CASASERGGYEQYF.

V usage is TRBV5-6 and J usage is TRBJ1-2; D is ambiguous. V was cut by 2 bases and J by 2 bases, with 13 bases left in between. Germline-derived CDR1 and CDR2 are SGHDT and YYEEEE. The CDR3 has 15 amino acids. CDR3: CASSFLGIGNYGYTF. CDR3 coding DNA: TGTGCCAGCAGCTTCCTAGGGATAGGAAACTATGGCTACACCTTC.

The chain employs TRBV10-3 and TRBJ1-6, with a possible D match to TRBD1 (6 bases). The germline gives CDR1 ENHRY, CDR2 SYGVKD. The CDR3 sequence is 14 residues long. The V and J ends lost 6 bases and 10 bases respectively, with 16 bases between them. In DNA form, the CDR3 reads TGTGCCATCAGACCGAGGGGGGAGGGATCACCCCTCCACTTT. Its translation is CAIRPRGEGSPLHF.

The gene calls are TRBV28 and TRBJ2-5, with 10 bases fitting TRBD2. The CDR3 runs to 16 residues. V shed 3 bases and J 2 bases; nucleotides not matched to a gene: 6. CDR1 MDHEN and CDR2 SYDVKM come from the germline V gene. CDR3: CASSFSGTSEQETQYF. The CDR3 DNA follows: TGTGCCAGCAGTTTTTCCGGGACTAGCGAACAAGAGACCCAGTACTTC. Combining the CDR3 with reference TRBV28 and TRBJ2-5 gives the whole variable domain DVKVTQSSRYLVKRTGEKVFLECVQDMDHENMFWYRQDPGLGLRLIYFSYDVKMKEKGDIPEGYSVSREKKERFSLILESASTNQTSMYLCASSFSGTSEQETQYFGPGTRLLVL.

V gene TRBV4-1 combines with J gene TRBJ2-2; TRBD1 aligns across 8 bases. Germline trimming cut 1 base from V and 7 bases from J; bases unmatched to any gene: 5. Germline V gene data show CDR1 as MGHRA and CDR2 as YSYEKL. CDR3 size: 15 residues. Here the CDR3 reads CASSQGDRGSGELFF. The CDR3 coding sequence is TGCGCCAGCAGCCAAGGCGACAGGGGAAGCGGGGAGCTGTTTTTT.

This chain uses TRBV19 with TRBJ1-1; no clear D gene. Per germline, CDR1 LNHDA and CDR2 SQIVND (reference sequence). The CDR3 runs 13 residues. Between the trimmed V and J ends, which lost 8 bases and 0 bases, there was a span of 10 bases. CDR3 DNA: TGTGCCAGTCGGGTGACGATGAACACTGAAGCTTTCTTT. Translation gives CASRVTMNTEAFF.

This clone was found a few times. The sample has other DNA sequences that encode this CDR3 too. The chain is built from TRBV30 and TRBJ1-5, with D unresolved. Trimming left V 1 base short and J 4 bases short, with 8 bases between. The CDR3 loop spans 13 amino acids. CDR1 is GTSNPN, CDR2 SVGIG, per germline (reference sequence). The DNA of the CDR3 is TGTGCCTGGAGTGGAGGTGGAAATCAGCCCCAGCATTTT. As protein: CAWSGGGNQPQHF.

This clone was seen once. CDR3 bases: TGTGCCAGCAGAGAGGGATGGGGGTCTGGCTACACCTTC. Protein sequence: CASREGWGSGYTF. The chain uses TRBV6-6 and TRBJ1-2, with D possibly matching TRBD1 (5 bases). Germline V gene sequence: CDR1 MNHNY, CDR2 SVGAGI (reference sequence). V was pared by 6 bases and J by 7 bases, with 15 bases between. The CDR3 is 13 residues long.

V gene TRBV2 combines with J gene TRBJ1-2, with 7 bases that match TRBD1. The CDR3 contains 12 residues. Unmatched junction bases numbered 7, after V lost 6 bases and J lost 9 bases. The V gene's germline CDR1 is SNHLY and CDR2 FYNNEI. As DNA, the CDR3 is TGTGCCAGCAGGGTACGACAGGGAAGCTACACCTTC. Translation gives CASRVRQGSYTF. Filled out from reference TRBV2 and TRBJ1-2, the complete variable domain reads EPEVTQTPSHQVTQMGQEVILRCVPISNHLYFYWYRQILGQKVEFLVSFYNNEISEKSEIFDDQFSVERPDGSNFTLKIRSTKLEDSAMYFCASRVRQGSYTFGSGTRLTVV.

V gene TRBV29-1 combines with J gene TRBJ1-2, with 7 bases identical to TRBD1. This CDR3 spans 11 amino acids. CDR1 is SQVTM, CDR2 ANQGSEA, per germline. V was pared by 8 bases and J by 4 bases, with 4 bases of the junction left unmatched. The CDR3, as DNA: TGCAGCTCCCGGGACAGCTATGGCTACACCTTC. This translates into CSSRDSYGYTF.

This clone was observed once. This chain links TRBV29-1 with TRBJ1-3; tentative D call: TRBD1 (5 bases). CDR1 is SQVTM and CDR2 is ANQGSEA in the germline V gene. This CDR3 is built from 14 residues. Trimming stripped 4 bases from V and 4 bases from J, with 14 bases between. The CDR3 bases are TGCAGCGTTGGGAGCACCAGGGCCGGAAACACCATATATTTT. Translation gives CSVGSTRAGNTIYF.

This chain links TRBV15 with TRBJ2-5; D is unresolved. The V gene lost 4 bases and the J gene lost 2 bases, with 8 bases spanning the gap. The germline gives CDR1 LNHNV, CDR2 YYDKDF (reference sequence). The CDR3 runs 13 residues. CDR3 amino acids: CATSIRVQETQYF. In nucleotides, the CDR3 is TGTGCCACCAGCATTAGGGTACAAGAGACCCAGTACTTC.

V usage is TRBV29-1 and J usage is TRBJ2-3; 13 bases align to TRBD2. CDR3 length equals 16 residues. Trimming cost V 6 bases and J 2 bases; bases outside gene matches: 8. From germline, CDR1 is SQVTM and CDR2 ANQGSEA. CDR3 nucleotides: TGCAGCGTCACCAAGGGACTAGCGGGGAACACAGATACGCAGTATTTT. This codes for CSVTKGLAGNTDTQYF.

This clone was counted a few times. The V call is TRBV2, the J call TRBJ2-2; a weak D match, TRBD1 (5 bases). The CDR3 runs 15 residues. V was pared by 4 bases and J by 0 bases, with 9 bases between. Germline CDR1 SNHLY, CDR2 FYNNEI. The CDR3 region is CASSGQYSNTGELFF. For the CDR3, the DNA is TGTGCCAGCAGTGGACAGTACTCGAACACCGGGGAGCTGTTTTTT.

The chain recombines TRBV4-3 with TRBJ2-1; TRBD2 might be the D (7 bases). The CDR3 is made up of 17 amino acids. CDR1 is LGHNA, CDR2 YSLEER, per germline. The V gene lost 4 bases and the J gene lost 7 bases, with 23 bases spanning the gap. CDR3 in DNA: TGCGCCAGCAGCCGCTTCCGGCGCGTAGGGGGAGGGAATGAGCAGTTCTTC. Protein product: CASSRFRRVGGGNEQFF.

This sequence joins TRBV28 and TRBJ1-2, with D perhaps TRBD1 (5 bases). Germline values: CDR1 MDHEN, CDR2 SYDVKM. This CDR3 spans 11 amino acids. V was trimmed by 10 bases and J by 3 bases, leaving 9 bases between them. CDR3 coding DNA: TGTGCCACCATAGGGGACTATGGCTACACCTTC. Protein: CATIGDYGYTF.